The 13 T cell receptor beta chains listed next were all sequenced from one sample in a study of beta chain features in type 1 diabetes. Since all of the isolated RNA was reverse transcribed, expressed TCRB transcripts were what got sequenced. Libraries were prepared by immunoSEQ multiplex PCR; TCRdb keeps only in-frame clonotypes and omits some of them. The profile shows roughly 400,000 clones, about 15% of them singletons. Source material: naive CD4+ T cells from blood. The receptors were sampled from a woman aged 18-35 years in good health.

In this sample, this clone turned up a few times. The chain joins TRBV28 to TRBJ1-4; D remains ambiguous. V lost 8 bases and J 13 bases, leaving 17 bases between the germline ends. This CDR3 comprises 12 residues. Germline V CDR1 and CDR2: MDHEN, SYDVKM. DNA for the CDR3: TGTGCCAGCGGAGAGGGCAGGCTAACACTGTTTTTT. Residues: CASGEGRLTLFF.

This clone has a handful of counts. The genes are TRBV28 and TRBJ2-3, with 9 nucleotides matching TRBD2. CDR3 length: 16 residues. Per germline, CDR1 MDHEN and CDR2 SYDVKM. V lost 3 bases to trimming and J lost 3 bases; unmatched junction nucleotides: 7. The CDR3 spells CASSFFSGSQTDTQYF. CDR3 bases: TGTGCCAGCAGTTTTTTTAGCGGGAGTCAGACAGATACGCAGTATTTT.

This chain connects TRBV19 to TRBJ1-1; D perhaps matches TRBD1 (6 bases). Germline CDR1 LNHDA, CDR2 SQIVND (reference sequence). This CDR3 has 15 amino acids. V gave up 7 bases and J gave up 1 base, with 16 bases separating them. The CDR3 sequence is CASTLLGHANTEAFF. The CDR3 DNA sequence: TGTGCCAGTACCCTTCTGGGACACGCGAACACTGAAGCTTTCTTT.

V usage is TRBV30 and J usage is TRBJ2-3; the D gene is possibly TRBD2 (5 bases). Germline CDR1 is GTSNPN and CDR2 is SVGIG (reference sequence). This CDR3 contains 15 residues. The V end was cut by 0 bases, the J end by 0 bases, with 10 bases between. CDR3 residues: CAWSVPADSTDTQYF. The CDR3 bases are TGTGCCTGGAGTGTACCAGCGGATAGCACAGATACGCAGTATTTT.

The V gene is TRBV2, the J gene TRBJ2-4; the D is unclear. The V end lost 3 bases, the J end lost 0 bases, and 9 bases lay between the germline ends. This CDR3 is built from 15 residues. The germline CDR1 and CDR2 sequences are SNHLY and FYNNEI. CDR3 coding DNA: TGTGCCAGCAGTGACAAGAGCCTAGCCAAAAACATTCAGTACTTC. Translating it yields CASSDKSLAKNIQYF. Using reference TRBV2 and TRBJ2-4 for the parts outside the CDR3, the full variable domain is EPEVTQTPSHQVTQMGQEVILRCVPISNHLYFYWYRQILGQKVEFLVSFYNNEISEKSEIFDDQFSVERPDGSNFTLKIRSTKLEDSAMYFCASSDKSLAKNIQYFGAGTRLSVL.

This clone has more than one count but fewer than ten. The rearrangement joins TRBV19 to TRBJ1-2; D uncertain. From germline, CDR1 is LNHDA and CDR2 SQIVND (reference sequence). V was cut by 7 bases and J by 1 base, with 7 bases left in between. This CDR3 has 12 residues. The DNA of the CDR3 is TGTGCCAGTAACGCGCTTAACTATGGCTACACCTTC. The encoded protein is CASNALNYGYTF. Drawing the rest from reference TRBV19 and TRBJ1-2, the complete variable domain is DGGITQSPKYLFRKEGQNVTLSCEQNLNHDAMYWYRQDPGQGLRLIYYSQIVNDFQKGDIAEGYSVSREKKESFPLTVTSAQKNPTAFYLCASNALNYGYTFGSGTRLTVV.

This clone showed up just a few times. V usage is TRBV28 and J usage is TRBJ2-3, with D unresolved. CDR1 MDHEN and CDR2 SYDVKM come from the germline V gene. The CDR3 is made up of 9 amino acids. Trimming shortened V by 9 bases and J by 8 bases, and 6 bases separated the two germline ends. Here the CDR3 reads CARAITQYF. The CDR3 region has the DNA TGTGCCAGGGCCATTACGCAGTATTTT.

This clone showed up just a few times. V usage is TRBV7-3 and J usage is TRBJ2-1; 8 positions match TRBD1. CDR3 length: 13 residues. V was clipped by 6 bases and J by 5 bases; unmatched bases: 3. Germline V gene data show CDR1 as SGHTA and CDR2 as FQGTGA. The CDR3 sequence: CASSRTGNNEQFF. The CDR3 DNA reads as TGTGCCAGCAGTCGGACAGGGAACAATGAGCAGTTCTTC.

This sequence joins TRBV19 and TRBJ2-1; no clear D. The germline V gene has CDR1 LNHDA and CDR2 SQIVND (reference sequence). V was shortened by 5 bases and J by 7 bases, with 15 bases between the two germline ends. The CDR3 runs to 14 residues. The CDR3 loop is CASSLVAARNEQFF. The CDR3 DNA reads TGTGCCAGTAGTCTAGTAGCCGCTAGGAATGAGCAGTTCTTC.

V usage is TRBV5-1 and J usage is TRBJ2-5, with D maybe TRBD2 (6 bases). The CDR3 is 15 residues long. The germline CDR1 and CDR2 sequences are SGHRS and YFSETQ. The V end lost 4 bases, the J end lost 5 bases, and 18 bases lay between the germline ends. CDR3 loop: CASSPLATGGETQYF. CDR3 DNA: TGCGCCAGCAGCCCCCTCGCCACCGGAGGGGAGACCCAGTACTTC.

CDR3 loop: CSAQGQETQYF. In DNA form, the CDR3 reads TGCAGTGCTCAGGGGCAAGAGACCCAGTACTTC. V and J are TRBV20-1 and TRBJ2-5; maybe TRBD1 (6 bases). Germline V CDR1 and CDR2: DFQATT, SNEGSKA (reference sequence). Trimming cost V 5 bases and J 2 bases, with 6 bases left between them. The CDR3 sequence is 11 residues long.

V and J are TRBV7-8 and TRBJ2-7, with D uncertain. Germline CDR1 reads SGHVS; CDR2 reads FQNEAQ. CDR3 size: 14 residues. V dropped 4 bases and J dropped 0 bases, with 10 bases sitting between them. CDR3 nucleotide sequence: TGTGCCAGCAGCTACACACGGAGCTCCTACGAGCAGTACTTC. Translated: CASSYTRSSYEQYF.

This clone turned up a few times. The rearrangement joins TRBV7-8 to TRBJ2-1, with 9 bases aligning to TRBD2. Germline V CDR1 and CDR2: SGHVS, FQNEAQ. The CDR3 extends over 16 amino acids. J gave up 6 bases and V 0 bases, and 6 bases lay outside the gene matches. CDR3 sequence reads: CASSLALGGRANEQFF. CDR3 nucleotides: TGTGCCAGCAGCTTAGCGCTTGGCGGGAGGGCCAATGAGCAGTTCTTC.